This T cell receptor beta chain stems from a study of T cells in Graves' hyperthyroidism and ophthalmopathy. There were TCR beta CDR3 regions amplified from RNA transcripts. The TCR CDR3 was amplified in a first-round RT-PCR using the HTBI primer set. TCRdb ran MiXCR on the multiplex PCR reads and lists one entry per CDR3 protein. The sample carries about 570,000 distinct CDR3 sequences, about 43% recorded once. Overall study findings and caveats: Peripheral blood also featured most of the thyroid clonotypes expanded above 0.001.

V was cut by 0 bases and J by 2 bases, with 10 bases left in between. This CDR3 contains 15 residues. The germline CDR1 and CDR2 sequences are SEHNR and FQNEAQ (reference sequence). Points on this clonotype: The antigen remains undetermined.

Sequencing input: peripheral blood or thyroid tissue (not recorded which). This rearrangement joins TRBV7-9 to TRBJ2-5; tentatively, D is TRBD1 or TRBD2 (5 bases each). The clonotype originates from an adult woman with Graves' disease, either hyperthyroidism or ophthalmopathy (not recorded which). The CDR3 nucleotides are TGTGCCAGCAGCTTAGCGCTCGGGGCTCAAGAGACCCAGTACTTC. Translated, it gives CASSLALGAQETQYF. Full variable domain (missing parts from reference TRBV7-9 and TRBJ2-5): DTGVSQNPRHKITKRGQNVTFRCDPISEHNRLYWYRQTLGQGPEFLTYFQNEAQLEKSRLLSDRFSAERPKGSFSTLEIQRTEQGDSAMYLCASSLALGAQETQYFGPGTRLLVL.